This T cell receptor (delta chain) was found in a study of gamma-delta chains in newborns, infants, children. Study details: Polyclonal expansion of innate γδ T cells after birth follows microbial exposure.

TCRdb ran CATT on the reads. The profile shows 2,000 to 2,500 delta-chain clones, roughly 9.6% of them singletons. This clone occurred a few times. A much larger clone lies one base from this, so it may be a read error. There are 21 residues in the CDR3. V lost 5 bases, J lost 2 bases, and 25 bases stayed unmatched. Germline V lookup: CDR1 GEAIGNYY, CDR2 EKD. Sample: blood. This sequence originates from a child who was a newborn, infant or young child, either healthy, febrile or measles-vaccinated (not recorded which). The chain couples TRDV2 to TRDJ1; 10 bases agree with TRDD3. The CDR3 sequence: CACASRYSFGGLLGDTDKLIF. In DNA, the CDR3 is TGTGCCTGTGCCTCGAGATATTCCTTCGGAGGCTTACTGGGGGATACCGATAAACTCATCTTT.